The clone carrying this T cell receptor (beta chain) was detected many times. RNA transcripts provided the template for amplifying TCR beta CDR3 regions. An opening RT-PCR round employed HTBI primers and preceded a second-round multiplex PCR. TCRdb re-called the multiplex PCR reads with MiXCR, one entry per CDR3 protein. The table shows a few hundred thousand distinct CDR3 sequences, with about a sixth occurring only once. This sample is drawn from a study of Graves' ophthalmopathy and Graves' hyperthyroidism. Germline CDR1 and CDR2: MGHDK and SYGVNS. V shed 3 bases and J 7 bases; nucleotides not matched to a gene: 14. There are 17 residues in the CDR3.

Input material: peripheral blood. This clonotype was obtained from an adult woman with stable Graves' hyperthyroidism. The J gene is TRBJ2-2, the V gene TRBV25-1, with TRBD2 matching over 7 bases. The CDR3 sequence is CASSEGWGRASDGELFF. The CDR3, as DNA: TGTGCCAGCAGTGAGGGGTGGGGGAGGGCCTCGGACGGGGAGCTGTTTTTT.